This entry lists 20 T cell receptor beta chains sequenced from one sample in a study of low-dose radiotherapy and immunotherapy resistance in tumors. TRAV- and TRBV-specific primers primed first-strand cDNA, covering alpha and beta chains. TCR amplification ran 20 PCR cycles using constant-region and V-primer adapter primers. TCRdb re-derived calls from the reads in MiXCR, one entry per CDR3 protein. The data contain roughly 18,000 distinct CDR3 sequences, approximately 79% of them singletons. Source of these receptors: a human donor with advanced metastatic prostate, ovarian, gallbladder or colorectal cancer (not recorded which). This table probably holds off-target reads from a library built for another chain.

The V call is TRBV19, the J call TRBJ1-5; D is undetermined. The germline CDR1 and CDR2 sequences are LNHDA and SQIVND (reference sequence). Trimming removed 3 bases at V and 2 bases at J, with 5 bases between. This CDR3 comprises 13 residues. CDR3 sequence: CASSIAGNQPQHF. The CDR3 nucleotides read TGTGCCAGTAGTATTGCGGGCAATCAGCCCCAGCATTTT.

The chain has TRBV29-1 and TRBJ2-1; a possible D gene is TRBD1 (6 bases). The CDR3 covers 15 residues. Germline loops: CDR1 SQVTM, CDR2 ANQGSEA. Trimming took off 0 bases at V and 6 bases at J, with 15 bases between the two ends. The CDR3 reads CSVEDPGQGSNEQFF. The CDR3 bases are TGCAGCGTTGAAGATCCTGGGCAGGGGAGCAATGAGCAGTTCTTC.

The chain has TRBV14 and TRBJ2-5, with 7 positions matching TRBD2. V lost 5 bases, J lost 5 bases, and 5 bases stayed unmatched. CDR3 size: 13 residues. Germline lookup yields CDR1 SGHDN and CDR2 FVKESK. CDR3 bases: TGTGCCAGCAGCTCAAGCGGGATTGAGACCCAGTACTTC. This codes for CASSSSGIETQYF.

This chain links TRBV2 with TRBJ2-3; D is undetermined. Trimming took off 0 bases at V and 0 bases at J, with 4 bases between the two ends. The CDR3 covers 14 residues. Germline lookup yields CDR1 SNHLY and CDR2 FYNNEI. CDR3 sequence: CASSEALSTDTQYF. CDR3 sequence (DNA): TGTGCCAGCAGTGAAGCGCTTAGCACAGATACGCAGTATTTT.

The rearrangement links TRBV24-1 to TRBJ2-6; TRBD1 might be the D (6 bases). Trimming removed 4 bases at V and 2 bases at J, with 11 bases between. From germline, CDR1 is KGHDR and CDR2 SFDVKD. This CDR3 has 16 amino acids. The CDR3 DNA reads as TGTGCCACCAGTGACCCCAGGGGCCCTGGGGCCAACGTCCTGACTTTC. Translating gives CATSDPRGPGANVLTF.

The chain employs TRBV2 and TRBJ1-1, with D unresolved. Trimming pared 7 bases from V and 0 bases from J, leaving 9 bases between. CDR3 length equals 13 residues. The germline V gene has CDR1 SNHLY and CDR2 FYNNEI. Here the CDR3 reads CASTLSLNTEAFF. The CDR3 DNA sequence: TGTGCCAGCACTCTAAGCTTGAACACTGAAGCTTTCTTT.

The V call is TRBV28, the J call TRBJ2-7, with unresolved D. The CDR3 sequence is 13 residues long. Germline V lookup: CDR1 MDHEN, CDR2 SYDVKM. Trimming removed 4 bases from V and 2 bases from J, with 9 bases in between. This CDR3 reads CASSSPAPYEQYF. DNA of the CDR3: TGTGCCAGCAGTTCTCCAGCGCCCTACGAGCAGTACTTC.

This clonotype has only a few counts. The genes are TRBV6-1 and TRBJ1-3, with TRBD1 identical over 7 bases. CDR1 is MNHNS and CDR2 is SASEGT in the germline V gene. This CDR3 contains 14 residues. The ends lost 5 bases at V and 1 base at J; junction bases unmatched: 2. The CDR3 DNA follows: TGTGCCAGCAGTTACAGGGGATCTGGAAACACCATATATTTT. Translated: CASSYRGSGNTIYF.

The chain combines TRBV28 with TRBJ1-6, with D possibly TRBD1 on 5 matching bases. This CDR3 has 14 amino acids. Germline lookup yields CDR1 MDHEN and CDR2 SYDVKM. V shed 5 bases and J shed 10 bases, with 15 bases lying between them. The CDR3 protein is CASSGERGRSPLHF. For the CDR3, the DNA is TGTGCCAGCAGTGGGGAGAGGGGTCGGTCACCCCTCCACTTT.

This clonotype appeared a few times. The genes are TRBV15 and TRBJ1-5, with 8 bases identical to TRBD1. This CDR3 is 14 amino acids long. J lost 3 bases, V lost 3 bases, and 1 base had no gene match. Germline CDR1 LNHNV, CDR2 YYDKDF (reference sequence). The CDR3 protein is CATSRGQVNQPQHF. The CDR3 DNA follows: TGTGCCACCAGCAGGGGACAGGTCAATCAGCCCCAGCATTTT.

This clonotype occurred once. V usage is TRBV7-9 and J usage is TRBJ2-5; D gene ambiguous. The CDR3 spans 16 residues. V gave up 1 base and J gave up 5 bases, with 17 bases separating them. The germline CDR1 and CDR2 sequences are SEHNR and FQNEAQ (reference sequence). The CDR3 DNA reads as TGTGCCAGCAGCTTAGTAATGGCCGAGCTCTGGGAGACCCAGTACTTC. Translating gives CASSLVMAELWETQYF.

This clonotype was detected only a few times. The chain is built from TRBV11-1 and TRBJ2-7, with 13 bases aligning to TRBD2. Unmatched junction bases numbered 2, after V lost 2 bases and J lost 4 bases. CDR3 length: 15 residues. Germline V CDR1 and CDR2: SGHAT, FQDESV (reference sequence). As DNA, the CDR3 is TGTGCCAGCAGCTTAAGGACTAGCGGGAGATACGAGCAGTACTTC. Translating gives CASSLRTSGRYEQYF.

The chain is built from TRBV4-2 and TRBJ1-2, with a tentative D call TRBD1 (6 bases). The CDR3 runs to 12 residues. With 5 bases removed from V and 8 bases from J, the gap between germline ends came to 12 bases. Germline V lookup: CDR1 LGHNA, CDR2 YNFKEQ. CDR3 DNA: TGTGCCAGCAGCGCTACAGGGCGCGGCTACACCTTC. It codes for CASSATGRGYTF.

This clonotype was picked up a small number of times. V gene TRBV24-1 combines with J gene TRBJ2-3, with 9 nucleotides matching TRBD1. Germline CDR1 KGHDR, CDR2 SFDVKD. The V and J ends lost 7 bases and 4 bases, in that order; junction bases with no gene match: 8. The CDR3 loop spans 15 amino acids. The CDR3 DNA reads TGTGCCACCAGCTATGGGACAGGGACGTCAGATACGCAGTATTTT. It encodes CATSYGTGTSDTQYF.

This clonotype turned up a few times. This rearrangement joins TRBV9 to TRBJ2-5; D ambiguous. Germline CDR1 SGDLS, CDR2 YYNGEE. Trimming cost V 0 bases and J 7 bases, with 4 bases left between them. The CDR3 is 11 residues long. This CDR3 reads CASSVGGTQYF. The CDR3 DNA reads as TGTGCCAGCAGCGTAGGGGGGACCCAGTACTTC.

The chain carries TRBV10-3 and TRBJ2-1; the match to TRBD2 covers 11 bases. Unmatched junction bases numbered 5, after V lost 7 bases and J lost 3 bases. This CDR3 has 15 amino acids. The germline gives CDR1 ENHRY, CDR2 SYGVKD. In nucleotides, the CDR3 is TGTGCCATCACCCGCACTAGCGGGAGCTACAATGAGCAGTTCTTC. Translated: CAITRTSGSYNEQFF.

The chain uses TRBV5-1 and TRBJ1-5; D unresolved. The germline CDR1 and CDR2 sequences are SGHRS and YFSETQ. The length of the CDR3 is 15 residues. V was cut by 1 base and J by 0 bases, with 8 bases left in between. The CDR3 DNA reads TGCGCCAGCAGCTTGACCGTGGCTAGCAATCAGCCCCAGCATTTT. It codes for CASSLTVASNQPQHF.

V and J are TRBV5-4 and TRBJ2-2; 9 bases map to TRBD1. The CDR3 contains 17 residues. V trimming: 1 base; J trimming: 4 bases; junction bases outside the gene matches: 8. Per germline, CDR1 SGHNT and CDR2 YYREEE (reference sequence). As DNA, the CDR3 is TGTGCCAGCAGCTTGCCACCCGGGACAGGGACCACCGGGGAGCTGTTTTTT. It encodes CASSLPPGTGTTGELFF.

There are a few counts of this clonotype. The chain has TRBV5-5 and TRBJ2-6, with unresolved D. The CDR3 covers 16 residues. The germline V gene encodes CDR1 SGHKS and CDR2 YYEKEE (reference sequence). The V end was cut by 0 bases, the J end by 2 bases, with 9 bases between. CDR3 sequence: CASSLGIRAGANVLTF. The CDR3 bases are TGTGCCAGCAGCTTGGGGATCCGGGCTGGGGCCAACGTCCTGACTTTC.

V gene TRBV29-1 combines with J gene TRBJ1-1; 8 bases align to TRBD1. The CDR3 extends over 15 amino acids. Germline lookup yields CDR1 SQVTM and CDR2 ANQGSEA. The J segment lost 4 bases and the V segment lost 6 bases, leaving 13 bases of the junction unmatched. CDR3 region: CSVVTGVVGSTEAFF. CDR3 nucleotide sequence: TGCAGCGTGGTGACAGGGGTTGTTGGAAGCACTGAAGCTTTCTTT.